Listed here are 13 T cell receptor beta chains from one sample, sequenced in a study of blood T cell repertoires in COVID-19. Clones were read by immunoSEQ multiplex PCR, and TCRdb kept only the in-frame ones, dropping some. The sample consists of some 200,000 clones, around 86% of them appearing once. The sequenced sample was PBMCs or T cells enriched from blood (not recorded which). These receptors were collected from a woman between 50 and 59 years old with acute COVID-19.

V is TRBV30 and J is TRBJ2-2, with TRBD1 matching 11 bases. This CDR3 region has 16 residues. Germline CDR1 reads GTSNPN; CDR2 reads SVGIG (reference sequence). The V and J ends lost 2 bases and 1 base, in that order; junction bases with no gene match: 3. The CDR3 nucleotides read TGTGCCTGGAGTCGAGGGACAGGGGGGAACACCGGGGAGCTGTTTTTT. Translation: CAWSRGTGGNTGELFF.

The chain uses TRBV6-2 or TRBV6-3 and TRBJ1-1; a weak D match, TRBD1 (5 bases). V lost 2 bases to trimming and J lost 1 base, with 14 bases between them. The CDR3 has 16 amino acids. Per the germline V gene, CDR1 is MNHEY and CDR2 is SVGEGT. CDR3 nucleotide sequence: TGTGCCAGCAGTTACGTCTTAGGGGTTCCGAACACTGAAGCTTTCTTT. Translation gives CASSYVLGVPNTEAFF.

This clone was counted a few times. This chain uses TRBV7-6 with TRBJ2-7, with D maybe TRBD1 (6 bases). Germline V CDR1 and CDR2: SGHVS, FNYEAQ. This CDR3 spans 13 amino acids. V lost 1 base, J lost 6 bases, and 10 bases lay in between. DNA of the CDR3: TGTGCCAGCAGCTTAGGTCCCAGGGGCGAGCAGTACTTC. This encodes CASSLGPRGEQYF.

The V call is TRBV28, the J call TRBJ2-2, with 12 bases fitting TRBD2. V lost 6 bases, J lost 4 bases, and 3 bases stayed unmatched. Germline V gene lookup returns CDR1 MDHEN and CDR2 SYDVKM. The CDR3 runs to 15 residues. The CDR3 sequence is CASRLAGGSTGELFF. The CDR3 DNA follows: TGTGCCAGCAGACTAGCGGGGGGATCCACCGGGGAGCTGTTTTTT.

The CDR3: CASPLGRGLSNQPQHF. CDR3 sequence (DNA): TGCGCCAGCCCCTTGGGAAGGGGGCTTAGCAATCAGCCCCAGCATTTT. The V gene is TRBV5-1, the J gene TRBJ1-5, with 7 bases lining up with TRBD1. V lost 7 bases to trimming and J lost 0 bases; unmatched junction nucleotides: 10. The CDR3 loop spans 16 amino acids. Germline V CDR1 and CDR2: SGHRS, YFSETQ.

The chain couples TRBV11-3 to TRBJ2-1; 10 bases agree with TRBD2. The CDR3 is made up of 16 amino acids. Germline CDR1 is SGHNT and CDR2 is YENEEA. V lost 3 bases to trimming and J lost 4 bases; unmatched junction nucleotides: 6. The DNA for the CDR3 is TGTGCCAGCAGCTTGTGGCTAGCGGGGGCATACAATGAGCAGTTCTTC. This gives the protein CASSLWLAGAYNEQFF.

The count of this clone is one. The chain employs TRBV14 and TRBJ2-3; 8 nucleotides align to TRBD2. J gave up 6 bases and V 4 bases, and 3 bases lay outside the gene matches. This CDR3 spans 13 amino acids. Germline CDR1 SGHDN, CDR2 FVKESK. CDR3 nucleotides: TGTGCCAGCAGCCGAAGCGGGAGTGATACGCAGTATTTT. This translates into CASSRSGSDTQYF.

The chain couples TRBV6-2 or TRBV6-3 to TRBJ1-5; the match to TRBD1 covers 7 bases. The J segment lost 7 bases and the V segment lost 1 base, leaving 10 bases of the junction unmatched. This CDR3 contains 16 residues. Germline CDR1 reads MNHEY; CDR2 reads SVGEGT. CDR3 in DNA: TGTGCCAGCAGTTACTTCCCGGGCAGGGGGGACCAGCCCCAGCATTTT. Protein product: CASSYFPGRGDQPQHF.

The chain uses TRBV20-1 and TRBJ2-2; 7 bases are shared with TRBD2. The trim removed 3 bases at V and 7 bases at J, leaving 8 bases unmatched. Germline V gene sequence: CDR1 DFQATT, CDR2 SNEGSKA (reference sequence). The length of the CDR3 is 14 residues. CDR3 protein: CSASGGRAVGELFF. The CDR3 bases are TGCAGTGCTAGTGGGGGGAGGGCTGTCGGGGAGCTGTTTTTT.

This rearrangement joins TRBV7-9 to TRBJ1-4; no firm D call. The ends were cut back, 1 base at V and 6 bases at J, with 18 bases in the middle. Germline V gene sequence: CDR1 SEHNR, CDR2 FQNEAQ (reference sequence). The CDR3 spans 17 residues. The CDR3 coding sequence is TGTGCCAGCAGCTTAGAAGTCAAGGTGTCAGGATATGAAAAACTGTTTTTT. Translated, it gives CASSLEVKVSGYEKLFF.

The chain links TRBV9 to TRBJ2-5, with 8 bases that match TRBD2. V lost 4 bases, J lost 2 bases, and 10 bases stayed unmatched. This CDR3 region has 16 residues. Germline assignment: CDR1 SGDLS and CDR2 YYNGEE. The CDR3 DNA sequence: TGTGCCAGCAGCTATCCGGGGAAGCGGGGGCAAGAGACCCAGTACTTC. Amino acids: CASSYPGKRGQETQYF.

The chain recombines TRBV21-1 with TRBJ2-3; the DNA was not used to check the table's D call, TRBD1. TRBV21-1 constitutes a pseudogene. CDR3 length: 12 amino acids. CDR3 amino acids: CVGQRRTDTQYF. Written as DNA, the CDR3 is TGTGTGGGGCAGAGGCGCACAGATACGCAGTATTTT.

As DNA, the CDR3 is TGTGCCAGCAGCTTAAGTCGGGGGAGCGCGGGTACGCAGTATTTT. Translation: CASSLSRGSAGTQYF. The chain has TRBV7-2 and TRBJ2-3; D may be TRBD2 (6 bases). This CDR3 spans 15 amino acids. V was pared by 2 bases and J by 8 bases, with 17 bases between. Looked up from germline, CDR1 is SGHTA and CDR2 is FQGNSA.